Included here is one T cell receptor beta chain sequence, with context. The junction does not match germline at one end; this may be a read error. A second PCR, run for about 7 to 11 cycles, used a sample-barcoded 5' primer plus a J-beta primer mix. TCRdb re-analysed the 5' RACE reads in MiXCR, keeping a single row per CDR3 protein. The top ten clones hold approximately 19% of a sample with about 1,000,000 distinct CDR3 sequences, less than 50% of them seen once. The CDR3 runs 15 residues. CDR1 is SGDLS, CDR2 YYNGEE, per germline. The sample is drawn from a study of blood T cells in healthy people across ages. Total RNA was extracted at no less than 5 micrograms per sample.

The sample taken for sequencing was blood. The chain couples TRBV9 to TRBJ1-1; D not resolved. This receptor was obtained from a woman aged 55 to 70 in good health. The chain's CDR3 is CASCVDGSVNTEAFF. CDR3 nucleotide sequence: TGTGCCAGCTGCGTAGATGGGTCAGTGAACACTGAAGCTTTCTTT.